These 32 T cell receptor beta chains were sequenced from one sample in a study of tumor T cells in aggressive B-cell lymphoma. This table comes from immunoSEQ multiplex PCR, and its TCRdb copy is limited to in-frame clones, with some not included. This sample has roughly 2,000 clones; roughly 90% occur once, and the top ten carry 9.6%. Sequencing was performed on tumor tissue. The receptors shown here come from an adult with diffuse large B cell lymphoma.

The CDR3 DNA is TGTGCCAGCAGTTCCCCTTTCGGGAGGGCCGTATACGAGCAGTACTTC. Encoded protein: CASSSPFGRAVYEQYF. V usage is TRBV27 and J usage is TRBJ2-7; 8 positions match TRBD2. This CDR3 is 16 amino acids long. The trim removed 4 bases at V and 4 bases at J, leaving 12 bases unmatched. CDR1 MNHEY and CDR2 SMNVEV come from the germline V gene (reference sequence).

This chain connects TRBV27 to TRBJ2-7; D perhaps matches TRBD2 (5 bases). The germline CDR1 and CDR2 sequences are MNHEY and SMNVEV (reference sequence). Trimming pared 6 bases from V and 5 bases from J, leaving 23 bases between. The CDR3 spans 16 residues. The CDR3 here is CASRAGLLYLFHEQYF. CDR3 nucleotide sequence: TGTGCCAGCAGGGCGGGTCTCCTCTACCTATTCCACGAGCAGTACTTC.

A single count supports this clone. The gene calls are TRBV29-1 and TRBJ2-7; maybe TRBD2 (6 bases). Between the trimmed V and J ends, which lost 4 bases and 4 bases, there was a span of 11 bases. CDR1 and CDR2 (germline): SQVTM, ANQGSEA. The CDR3 runs to 12 residues. The CDR3: CSVVWGRYEQYF. CDR3 sequence (DNA): TGCAGCGTTGTATGGGGGAGGTACGAGCAGTACTTC.

The rearrangement links TRBV4-1 to TRBJ2-7, with D possibly being TRBD2 (7 bases). This CDR3 has 15 amino acids. Trimming took off 4 bases at V and 4 bases at J, with 17 bases between the two ends. Germline CDR1 MGHRA, CDR2 YSYEKL. In DNA form, the CDR3 reads TGCGCCAGCAGCCCCCGAAAGGGGGGGGCTTACGAGCAGTACTTC. Translating it yields CASSPRKGGAYEQYF.

This clone has more than one count but fewer than ten. This rearrangement joins TRBV23-1 to TRBJ2-7, with D tentatively TRBD2 (5 bases). TRBV23-1 is marked as an open reading frame, function uncertain. The CDR3 covers 13 residues. The germline V and J ends were trimmed by 10 bases and 6 bases, with 19 bases remaining between them. CDR3 in amino acids: CATNRAGKREQYF. The CDR3 region has the DNA TGCGCCACTAACCGGGCCGGGAAACGCGAGCAGTACTTC.

The table lists this clone with a few counts. This sequence joins TRBV19 and TRBJ1-5; 9 bases match TRBD1. The CDR3 runs to 14 residues. Germline loops: CDR1 LNHDA, CDR2 SQIVND (reference sequence). V trimming: 6 bases; J trimming: 7 bases; junction bases outside the gene matches: 7. The CDR3 DNA reads as TGTGCCAGTAGCCAGGGACAGGGCGAACAGCCCCAGCATTTT. Protein sequence: CASSQGQGEQPQHF. Looking up the rest from reference TRBV19 and TRBJ1-5 gives the full variable domain: DGGITQSPKYLFRKEGQNVTLSCEQNLNHDAMYWYRQDPGQGLRLIYYSQIVNDFQKGDIAEGYSVSREKKESFPLTVTSAQKNPTAFYLCASSQGQGEQPQHFGDGTRLSIL.

The chain carries TRBV5-1 and TRBJ1-5; unclear D gene. CDR1 SGHRS and CDR2 YFSETQ come from the germline V gene. The V and J ends lost 1 base and 3 bases respectively, with 17 bases between them. There are 17 residues in the CDR3. As DNA, the CDR3 is TGCGCCAGCAGCTTGAGTTCGCCCCTCGGGTTCAATCAGCCCCAGCATTTT. This encodes CASSLSSPLGFNQPQHF.

The rearrangement joins TRBV28 to TRBJ2-3, with D possibly TRBD2 on 6 matching bases. Germline CDR1 and CDR2: MDHEN and SYDVKM. V shed 1 base and J shed 14 bases, with 13 bases lying between them. The CDR3 length is 12 residues. CDR3: CASSLYAGKTYF. CDR3 nucleotides: TGTGCCAGCAGTTTATACGCGGGAAAGACGTATTTT.

Notes on this clone: Different DNA sequences within this sample yield the same CDR3. The chain links TRBV13 to TRBJ2-7; 9 bases are a match to TRBD2. From germline, CDR1 is PRHDT and CDR2 FYEKMQ (reference sequence). Trimming cost V 0 bases and J 4 bases; bases outside gene matches: 1. The length of the CDR3 is 14 residues. The CDR3 protein is CASSLGLAGYEQYF. CDR3 coding DNA: TGTGCCAGCAGCTTAGGACTAGCGGGTTACGAGCAGTACTTC.

V and J are TRBV14 and TRBJ2-7; unclear D gene. Germline CDR1 SGHDN, CDR2 FVKESK. The CDR3 contains 13 residues. Deletions cut 4 bases from V and 3 bases from J, with 10 bases between. The CDR3 protein is CASSLGSGYEQYF. In DNA, the CDR3 is TGTGCCAGCAGCCTTGGATCGGGCTACGAGCAGTACTTC.

The rearrangement uses TRBV30 and TRBJ2-1; TRBD2 aligns across 16 bases. Unmatched junction bases numbered 7, after V lost 2 bases and J lost 3 bases. The CDR3 contains 18 residues. Per the germline V gene, CDR1 is GTSNPN and CDR2 is SVGIG (reference sequence). CDR3 DNA sequence: TGTGCCTGGAGTCCGGGGACTAGCGGGAGGGCCGGCTACAATGAGCAGTTCTTC. Translation: CAWSPGTSGRAGYNEQFF.

The chain recombines TRBV9 with TRBJ2-3, with D hard to call. This CDR3 has 12 amino acids. V was pared by 3 bases and J by 4 bases, with 6 bases between. CDR1 is SGDLS and CDR2 is YYNGEE in the germline V gene. CDR3 region: CASSASADTQYF. CDR3 nucleotide sequence: TGTGCCAGCAGCGCCTCTGCAGATACGCAGTATTTT.

V usage is TRBV5-6 and J usage is TRBJ1-1; 7 bases map to TRBD1. The junction had 3 bases not matched to a gene; V was cut back by 4 bases and J by 0 bases. Germline V gene lookup returns CDR1 SGHDT and CDR2 YYEEEE. The CDR3 runs to 14 residues. The CDR3 here is CASSLTGMNTEAFF. The CDR3 DNA reads as TGTGCCAGCAGCCTGACAGGGATGAACACTGAAGCTTTCTTT.

The chain joins TRBV5-4 to TRBJ2-1; D remains ambiguous. CDR1 and CDR2 (germline): SGHNT, YYREEE (reference sequence). Trimming removed 7 bases at V and 5 bases at J, with 22 bases between. The CDR3 covers 16 residues. Here the CDR3 reads CASSIRRLVSHNEQFF. CDR3 nucleotides: TGTGCCAGCTCAATTCGGCGGCTAGTTTCCCACAATGAGCAGTTCTTC.

The chain links TRBV18 to TRBJ2-1; D remains unclear. The germline V and J ends were trimmed by 6 bases and 2 bases, with 14 bases remaining between them. The CDR3 totals 15 residues. Germline CDR1 and CDR2: KGHSH and LQKENI. CDR3 DNA: TGTGCCAGCTCCCCCCAGAATGCTGCCTACAATGAGCAGTTCTTC. It yields the protein CASSPQNAAYNEQFF.

The chain carries TRBV18 and TRBJ2-7; 7 nucleotides match TRBD1. This CDR3 contains 13 residues. Per the germline V gene, CDR1 is KGHSH and CDR2 is LQKENI. J lost 6 bases, V lost 5 bases, and 7 bases had no gene match. In nucleotides, the CDR3 is TGTGCCAGCTCAGCTAACAGGGGCGGCGAGCAGTACTTC. Protein sequence: CASSANRGGEQYF.

This rearrangement joins TRBV11-2 to TRBJ1-4, with a weak D call TRBD1 (5 bases). Trimming left V 3 bases short and J 4 bases short, with 24 bases between. CDR1 is SGHAT and CDR2 is FQNNGV in the germline V gene. The CDR3 loop spans 19 amino acids. The CDR3 nucleotides are TGTGCCAGCAGCTTCGGCCAGGGACTCAGCCTTTTTCTTAATGAAAAACTGTTTTTT. The encoded protein is CASSFGQGLSLFLNEKLFF.

The rearrangement joins TRBV2 to TRBJ2-7; TRBD1 might be the D (7 bases). The CDR3 is made up of 15 amino acids. V was shortened by 1 base and J by 1 base, with 11 bases between the two germline ends. Germline values: CDR1 SNHLY, CDR2 FYNNEI. The CDR3 sequence: CASSEVAGGSYEQYF. The DNA for the CDR3 is TGTGCCAGCAGTGAAGTAGCAGGGGGGTCCTACGAGCAGTACTTC.

The rearrangement joins TRBV5-8 to TRBJ2-1, with D unclear. The V gene lost 7 bases and the J gene lost 1 base, with 9 bases spanning the gap. Germline CDR1 SGHTS, CDR2 YDEGEE. The CDR3 contains 13 residues. CDR3 coding DNA: TGTGCCAGCGAACAAGAATCCTACAATGAGCAGTTCTTC. This sequence encodes CASEQESYNEQFF. Drawing the rest from reference TRBV5-8 and TRBJ2-1, the complete variable domain is EAGVTQSPTHLIKTRGQQATLRCSPISGHTSVYWYQQALGLGLQFLLWYDEGEERNRGNFPPRFSGRQFPNYSSELNVNALELEDSALYLCASEQESYNEQFFGPGTRLTVL.

The chain combines TRBV28 with TRBJ2-7; D gene unclear. This CDR3 region has 13 residues. Germline V gene sequence: CDR1 MDHEN, CDR2 SYDVKM. V was pared by 7 bases and J by 2 bases, with 12 bases between. The CDR3 region is CASTSPGPYEQYF. The DNA of the CDR3 is TGTGCCAGCACTTCCCCGGGTCCCTACGAGCAGTACTTC.

The table lists this clone with a count of one. This chain links TRBV6-5 with TRBJ2-7; 10 bases line up with TRBD2. CDR1 and CDR2 from the germline V gene are MNHEY and SVGAGI. J gave up 3 bases and V 4 bases, and 3 bases lay outside the gene matches. The CDR3 runs to 14 residues. The CDR3 DNA is TGTGCCAGCAGTTCCACTAGCGGGGACTACGAGCAGTACTTC. Its protein is CASSSTSGDYEQYF.

The chain joins TRBV5-1 to TRBJ2-6; 8 positions match TRBD1. The V gene's germline CDR1 is SGHRS and CDR2 YFSETQ. This CDR3 comprises 18 residues. After removal of 4 bases from V and 0 bases from J, the junction contained 9 bases not matched to a gene. The CDR3 protein is CASSPQGGTVSGANVLTF. CDR3 nucleotide sequence: TGCGCCAGCAGCCCACAGGGGGGAACGGTCTCTGGGGCCAACGTCCTGACTTTC. The full variable domain, with the rest looked up from reference TRBV5-1 and TRBJ2-6, is KAGVTQTPRYLIKTRGQQVTLSCSPISGHRSVSWYQQTPGQGLQFLFEYFSETQRNKGNFPGRFSGRQFSNSRSEMNVSTLELGDSALYLCASSPQGGTVSGANVLTFGAGSRLTVL.

The V gene is TRBV5-5, the J gene TRBJ2-7; 7 nucleotides agree with TRBD1. The CDR3 consists of 14 residues. CDR1 is SGHKS and CDR2 is YYEKEE in the germline V gene (reference sequence). J was trimmed by 4 bases and V by 6 bases; bases with no gene match: 10. This chain's CDR3 is CASTQETGFYEQYF. CDR3 nucleotides: TGTGCCAGCACCCAGGAGACAGGGTTTTACGAGCAGTACTTC.

A single count supports this clone. The gene calls are TRBV4-3 and TRBJ2-2; no reliable D call. The CDR3 runs 15 residues. Trimming took 1 base from V and 2 from J, leaving 8 bases between them. Germline CDR1 and CDR2: LGHNA and YSLEER. In DNA form, the CDR3 reads TGCGCCAGCAGCCAAGGTGTTCTTAACACCGGGGAGCTGTTTTTT. Its protein product is CASSQGVLNTGELFF.

The V call is TRBV15, the J call TRBJ2-5; TRBD2 aligns across 13 bases. V lost 0 bases, J lost 3 bases, and 10 bases stayed unmatched. Germline CDR1 and CDR2: LNHNV and YYDKDF (reference sequence). The CDR3 consists of 19 residues. CDR3 sequence: CATSREGLAGPNLKETQYF. CDR3 nucleotides: TGTGCCACCAGCAGAGAGGGACTAGCGGGACCCAATCTTAAAGAGACCCAGTACTTC.

V is TRBV18 and J is TRBJ1-6; no definite D call. This CDR3 is 17 amino acids long. The germline gives CDR1 KGHSH, CDR2 LQKENI. The V end was cut by 6 bases, the J end by 0 bases, with 15 bases between. The CDR3 sequence is CASSFNLQSSYNSPLHF. As DNA, the CDR3 is TGTGCCAGCTCTTTCAATTTACAGAGCTCCTATAATTCACCCCTCCACTTT.

The chain couples TRBV27 to TRBJ1-5; 8 nucleotides match TRBD1. In germline, CDR1 is MNHEY, CDR2 SMNVEV (reference sequence). This CDR3 is 14 amino acids long. V gave up 6 bases and J gave up 10 bases; unmatched junction bases: 11. The CDR3 coding sequence is TGTGCCAGCAGAACCCTCCGGGACAGGAGACCCCAGCATTTT. As protein: CASRTLRDRRPQHF.

The chain has TRBV27 and TRBJ2-4; TRBD1 is a possible D gene (7 bases). V lost 5 bases and J 3 bases, leaving 17 bases between the germline ends. There are 16 residues in the CDR3. From germline, CDR1 is MNHEY and CDR2 SMNVEV (reference sequence). CDR3 sequence (DNA): TGTGCCAGCAGTCCCCGCCAGGGGGGTGACAAAAACATTCAGTACTTC. Translation gives CASSPRQGGDKNIQYF.

This sequence joins TRBV29-1 and TRBJ2-3, with D perhaps matching TRBD1 (5 bases). V was cut by 7 bases and J by 4 bases, with 18 bases left in between. CDR1 SQVTM and CDR2 ANQGSEA come from the germline V gene. This CDR3 has 14 amino acids. The CDR3 region is CSGRRGVGADTQYF. The CDR3 DNA follows: TGCAGCGGCCGAAGGGGCGTCGGCGCAGATACGCAGTATTTT.

This chain connects TRBV9 to TRBJ2-1; 8 bases are a match to TRBD2. Germline CDR1 SGDLS, CDR2 YYNGEE. V gave up 0 bases and J gave up 5 bases; unmatched junction bases: 13. CDR3 length equals 18 residues. The DNA for the CDR3 is TGTGCCAGCAGCGTAGCATGGCCGGGGAGCGGGGGTAACAATGAGCAGTTCTTC. Translation gives CASSVAWPGSGGNNEQFF.

This chain joins TRBV27 and TRBJ2-7; unclear D gene. This CDR3 is built from 13 residues. The V end lost 3 bases, the J end lost 0 bases, and 6 bases lay between the germline ends. Germline CDR1 MNHEY, CDR2 SMNVEV (reference sequence). CDR3 region: CASSFSYSYEQYF. The DNA of the CDR3 is TGTGCCAGCAGTTTTTCTTACTCCTACGAGCAGTACTTC.

V gene TRBV11-2 combines with J gene TRBJ2-1; TRBD2 matches at 13 bases. The germline CDR1 and CDR2 sequences are SGHAT and FQNNGV. CDR3 length: 15 amino acids. Trimming at V came to 4 bases and at J to 7 bases, leaving 4 bases not matched to a gene. CDR3 DNA: TGTGCCAGCAGCTCGGGACTAGCGGGATTTAATGAGCAGTTCTTC. Its protein is CASSSGLAGFNEQFF.